This entry describes one TCR beta chain. This sample is part of a study of T cell changes during pregnancy in multiple sclerosis. From germline, CDR1 is MGHDK and CDR2 SYGVNS. The CDR3 has 13 residues. The trim removed 4 bases at V and 7 bases at J, leaving 6 bases unmatched. The table came from immunoSEQ multiplex PCR; TCRdb's copy has only in-frame clones and leaves some out. The table lists roughly 48,000 clones, over 90% of them singletons. The TCR originated in a female donor with multiple sclerosis, enrolled in a pregnancy study. V gene TRBV25-1 combines with J gene TRBJ1-1, with TRBD1 matching 7 bases. The source material was CD8+ T cells from peripheral blood mononuclear cells, sampled in the first trimester of pregnancy. CDR3 sequence (DNA): TGTGCCAGCAGTGCCCTACAGGGGAATGAAGCTTTCTTT. Amino acids: CASSALQGNEAFF.